This TCR beta chain derives from a study of CD8 T cells in Susac syndrome. Reverse transcription of about 0.5 to 1 ug RNA was carried out with random hexamers. Across 54 Vbeta and 13 Jbeta, TCR beta CDR3 was amplified with immunoSEQ multiplex PCR. MiXCR, run by TCRdb on the immunoSEQ multiplex PCR reads, gives a single entry per CDR3 protein. Of roughly 150,000 distinct CDR3 sequences listed, 90% to 95% are singletons. There are 17 residues in the CDR3. Germline V gene data show CDR1 as PRHDT and CDR2 as FYEKMQ (reference sequence). V gave up 3 bases and J gave up 5 bases; unmatched junction bases: 15.

The TCR comes from a human donor with multiple sclerosis. The sample comprised CD8+ T cells from PBMCs. V gene TRBV13 combines with J gene TRBJ2-5; 7 bases match TRBD2. CDR3 sequence reads: CASSFTTAGEGWETQYF. For the CDR3, the DNA is TGTGCCAGCAGCTTCACAACGGCGGGGGAAGGTTGGGAGACCCAGTACTTC.